The subject of this entry is one T cell receptor (beta chain). This entry comes from a study of T-cell reconstitution after alpha-beta-depleted transplantation in children. CDR3 length: 15 amino acids. Trimming took off 0 bases at V and 0 bases at J, with 8 bases between the two ends. The germline V gene has CDR1 LGHNA and CDR2 YNFKEQ. Preparation of the TCRbeta library used unique molecular identifiers. TCRdb re-derived calls from the PCR reads in MiXCR, one entry per CDR3 protein. The sample lists approximately 400,000 distinct CDR3 sequences, roughly a tenth occurring once. The source is a human donor who donated a stem cell graft to a child with acute myeloid leukemia. The starting material was PBMCs from the stem cell graft donor, obtained from the stem cell graft. This sequence joins TRBV4-2 and TRBJ1-1; unclear D gene. The CDR3 coding sequence is TGTGCCAGCAGCCAAGAGGTAGGGATGAACACTGAAGCTTTCTTT. Protein: CASSQEVGMNTEAFF.